The text below deals with one T cell receptor beta chain. Its antigen is as yet unknown. The data stem from a study of T cell responses to AZD1222 COVID-19 vaccine. Clones were read by immunoSEQ multiplex PCR, and TCRdb kept only the in-frame ones, dropping some. The sample lists about 94,000 clones, roughly 90% occurring once. Whole-study findings and limits: Donor demographics were predominantly white British with a female majority; clonal diversity may be underestimated. Receipt of two AZD1222 doses was followed by a rise in Spike-specific TCR breadth and depth.

V was trimmed by 5 bases and J by 2 bases, leaving 10 bases between them. In germline, CDR1 is PRHDT, CDR2 FYEKMQ (reference sequence). The CDR3 loop spans 13 amino acids. The clonotype was recovered from an adult who received the AZD1222 COVID-19 vaccine. The V gene is TRBV13, the J gene TRBJ2-7; tentative D call: TRBD2 (5 bases). Sample: peripheral blood, taken 28 days after the second AZD1222 dose. The CDR3 loop is CASSPRGAYEQYF. The CDR3 DNA reads TGTGCCAGCAGCCCCCGGGGAGCCTACGAGCAGTACTTC. The whole variable domain, remainder taken from reference TRBV13 and TRBJ2-7, is AAGVIQSPRHLIKEKRETATLKCYPIPRHDTVYWYQQGPGQDPQFLISFYEKMQSDKGSIPDRFSAQQFSDYHSELNMSSLELGDSALYFCASSPRGAYEQYFGPGTRLTVT.